The 24 T cell receptor beta chains presented below share a single source sample, sequenced in a study of blood T cell repertoires in COVID-19 (dated by TCRdb to about 2020). Library preparation employed the immunoSEQ multiplex PCR assay. TCRdb holds this immuneACCESS table with in-frame rearrangements only. Some clones are missing; in checked studies, unresolved V genes explain under half, and the rest has no known cause. This sample lists around 170,000 clones; 84% were detected once. Approximately 14% of the sample belongs to the ten largest clones. The sequenced sample was peripheral blood. Receptor source: a man aged 18 to 30 with active or convalescent COVID-19.

The CDR3 DNA is TGTGCCAGTAGTATTACAGGTATCACAGATACGCAGTATTTT. It specifies CASSITGITDTQYF. This chain joins TRBV19 and TRBJ2-3, with TRBD1 as a possible D gene (5 bases). The V gene's germline CDR1 is LNHDA and CDR2 SQIVND (reference sequence). Trimming took 3 bases from V and 2 from J, leaving 9 bases between them. This CDR3 has 14 residues.

The chain couples TRBV5-1 to TRBJ1-2; TRBD1 might be the D (5 bases). Looked up from germline, CDR1 is SGHRS and CDR2 is YFSETQ. This CDR3 is built from 13 residues. The V gene lost 0 bases and the J gene lost 6 bases, with 9 bases spanning the gap. CDR3: CASSLVVGDGYTF. CDR3 bases: TGCGCCAGCAGCTTGGTGGTAGGGGATGGCTACACCTTC.

V usage is TRBV12-3 or TRBV12-4 and J usage is TRBJ2-5; D unresolved. There are 13 residues in the CDR3. Trimming cost V 6 bases and J 5 bases, with 13 bases left between them. DNA of the CDR3: TGTGCCAGCAGCTTTGCGCGGTTGGAGACCCAGTACTTC. Residues: CASSFARLETQYF.

The rearrangement uses TRBV19 and TRBJ2-4; 7 bases agree with TRBD1. V dropped 5 bases and J dropped 5; count of bases not matched to a gene: 15. Germline CDR1 and CDR2: LNHDA and SQIVND (reference sequence). The CDR3 spans 17 residues. The CDR3 DNA reads TGTGCCAGTAGTCCCCGTGCCCGCCGGACAGGCGAAAACATTCAGTACTTC. Amino acid sequence: CASSPRARRTGENIQYF.

The chain joins TRBV5-6 to TRBJ1-5, with TRBD1 matching over 9 bases. Germline V gives CDR1 SGHDT, CDR2 YYEEEE. V lost 4 bases to trimming and J lost 1 base; unmatched junction nucleotides: 0. The CDR3 runs to 14 residues. This chain's CDR3 is CASSGTGSNQPQHF. The CDR3 DNA sequence: TGTGCCAGCAGCGGGACAGGGAGCAATCAGCCCCAGCATTTT.

The V call is TRBV12-3 or TRBV12-4, the J call TRBJ2-7, with 7 bases that match TRBD1. CDR3 length: 13 residues. V lost 3 bases, J lost 3 bases, and 2 bases stayed unmatched. CDR3 in amino acids: CASSLGQIYEQYF. Written as DNA, the CDR3 is TGTGCCAGCAGTTTGGGACAGATCTACGAGCAGTACTTC.

This clone was recorded only once. The chain combines TRBV2 with TRBJ2-2; D perhaps matches TRBD1 (6 bases). CDR3 length: 14 amino acids. Between the trimmed V and J ends, which lost 6 bases and 2 bases, there was a span of 10 bases. Looked up from germline, CDR1 is SNHLY and CDR2 is FYNNEI. The CDR3 loop reads CASRTGINTGELFF. The CDR3 DNA reads as TGTGCCAGCAGAACAGGGATCAACACCGGGGAGCTGTTTTTT.

This clone has only one observation. The chain couples TRBV11-2 to TRBJ2-1; D remains unclear. V was trimmed by 1 base and J by 4 bases, leaving 5 bases between them. CDR1 is SGHAT, CDR2 FQNNGV, per germline. The CDR3 totals 13 residues. The chain's CDR3 is CASSLAPYNEQFF. The CDR3 DNA sequence: TGTGCCAGCAGCTTAGCTCCTTACAATGAGCAGTTCTTC.

The chain employs TRBV20-1 and TRBJ1-2, with unresolved D. The CDR3 is 10 residues long. Germline lookup yields CDR1 DFQATT and CDR2 SNEGSKA (reference sequence). Trimming stripped 6 bases from V and 6 bases from J, with 8 bases between. The CDR3 DNA sequence: TGCAGTGCCCGACTCGATGGCTACACCTTC. It is translated as CSARLDGYTF.

This chain connects TRBV11-3 to TRBJ2-3, with 11 bases fitting TRBD1. This CDR3 has 15 residues. CDR1 is SGHNT and CDR2 is YENEEA in the germline V gene. The ends lost 5 bases at V and 3 bases at J; junction bases unmatched: 4. CDR3 nucleotide sequence: TGTGCCAGCAGCCAGGGACAGGGGGATACAGATACGCAGTATTTT. It specifies CASSQGQGDTDTQYF.

The V and J genes are TRBV4-2 and TRBJ1-4; 7 nucleotides agree with TRBD1. The CDR3 has 15 residues. The germline gives CDR1 LGHNA, CDR2 YNFKEQ. Losses at the gene ends were 1 base for V and 3 bases for J; bases not matched to a gene: 2. The CDR3 nucleotides read TGTGCCAGCAGCCAAGTCGGACAGGCTAATGAAAAACTGTTTTTT. It is translated as CASSQVGQANEKLFF.

This clone has a single count. The DNA of the CDR3 is TGCGCCAGCAGCCTACTGACAGGGGTGGGCGAGCAGTACTTC. It specifies CASSLLTGVGEQYF. The gene calls are TRBV4-1 and TRBJ2-7; 8 bases line up with TRBD1. The CDR3 runs to 14 residues. In germline, CDR1 is MGHRA, CDR2 YSYEKL. The J segment lost 6 bases and the V segment lost 4 bases, leaving 8 bases of the junction unmatched.

The J gene is TRBJ2-1, the V gene TRBV18; 8 bases line up with TRBD1. The junction had 7 bases not matched to a gene; V was cut back by 0 bases and J by 6 bases. Germline CDR1 is KGHSH and CDR2 is LQKENI. The CDR3 totals 16 residues. CDR3 nucleotide sequence: TGTGCCAGCTCACCACCCGGACAGGGAGGTAGCAATGAGCAGTTCTTC. It yields the protein CASSPPGQGGSNEQFF.

The chain joins TRBV10-3 to TRBJ1-2; the D gene is possibly TRBD1 (6 bases). The CDR3 consists of 15 residues. Germline-derived CDR1 and CDR2 are ENHRY and SYGVKD. V dropped 4 bases and J dropped 4 bases, with 16 bases sitting between them. The CDR3 spells CAISAGGQGPYGYTF. CDR3 sequence (DNA): TGTGCCATCAGTGCGGGGGGGCAGGGCCCCTATGGCTACACCTTC.

This rearrangement joins TRBV19 to TRBJ1-1, with D hard to call. Germline V CDR1 and CDR2: LNHDA, SQIVND (reference sequence). The CDR3 runs to 14 residues. V gave up 5 bases and J gave up 0 bases, with 10 bases separating them. The CDR3 nucleotides read TGTGCCAGTAGTGAGGGTGGGGTGAACACTGAAGCTTTCTTT. Protein sequence: CASSEGGVNTEAFF.

The genes are TRBV6-5 and TRBJ2-3; D unclear. The CDR3 covers 15 residues. Trimming shortened V by 6 bases and J by 0 bases, and 13 bases separated the two germline ends. Germline V lookup: CDR1 MNHEY, CDR2 SVGAGI. The chain's CDR3 is CASSSTSSSTDTQYF. The CDR3 DNA is TGTGCCAGCAGCTCCACTTCCTCTAGCACAGATACGCAGTATTTT.

The chain links TRBV3-1 (or the pseudogene TRBV3-2) to TRBJ1-2; no definite D call. Between the trimmed V and J ends, which lost 3 bases and 0 bases, there was a span of 5 bases. This CDR3 has 13 amino acids. CDR1 and CDR2 from the germline V gene are LGHDT and YNNKEL (reference sequence). The CDR3, as DNA: TGTGCCAGCAGCCAGTATCCTAACTATGGCTACACCTTC. Encoded protein: CASSQYPNYGYTF.

The CDR3 coding sequence is TGTGCCAGCAGACTGACTACAGGGTCGGGCAACTATGGCTACACCTTC. Encoded protein: CASRLTTGSGNYGYTF. The rearrangement uses TRBV2 and TRBJ1-2, with D possibly being TRBD1 (6 bases). Deletions cut 6 bases from V and 2 bases from J, with 19 bases between. The CDR3 sequence is 16 residues long. Germline loops: CDR1 SNHLY, CDR2 FYNNEI.

V is TRBV7-9 and J is TRBJ1-5; 7 nucleotides align to TRBD1. Per germline, CDR1 SEHNR and CDR2 FQNEAQ (reference sequence). The V and J ends lost 3 bases and 0 bases, in that order; junction bases with no gene match: 2. The CDR3 covers 15 residues. CDR3: CASSFGQVSNQPQHF. The CDR3 DNA sequence: TGTGCCAGCAGCTTTGGACAGGTTAGCAATCAGCCCCAGCATTTT.

The V call is TRBV19, the J call TRBJ1-4; the match to TRBD1 covers 8 bases. V trimming: 3 bases; J trimming: 6 bases; junction bases outside the gene matches: 3. CDR1 LNHDA and CDR2 SQIVND come from the germline V gene (reference sequence). The CDR3 consists of 14 residues. The CDR3 reads CASSITGGDEKLFF. The CDR3 coding sequence is TGTGCCAGTAGTATCACAGGGGGAGATGAAAAACTGTTTTTT.

The CDR3 DNA follows: TGTGCCAGCAGCAAAGTTTCTCCGCCAAGACAGGGGGCACCGAACACCGGGGAGCTGTTTTTT. This sequence encodes CASSKVSPPRQGAPNTGELFF. The chain carries TRBV21-1 and TRBJ2-2; the listed D gene, TRBD1, was not tested against the DNA. TRBV21-1 represents a pseudogene. The CDR3 length is 21 residues.

J is TRBJ2-7 and V is TRBV7-9; 7 bases line up with TRBD2. Looked up from germline, CDR1 is SEHNR and CDR2 is FQNEAQ (reference sequence). This CDR3 is built from 15 residues. The trim removed 1 base at V and 1 base at J, leaving 4 bases unmatched. CDR3 coding DNA: TGTGCCAGCAGCTTAGGGCGGGGGTTATCCTACGAGCAGTACTTC. Translation gives CASSLGRGLSYEQYF.

This clone was recorded a few times. V is TRBV7-9 and J is TRBJ1-1; possible D gene TRBD1, 5 bases. V dropped 4 bases and J dropped 6 bases, with 15 bases sitting between them. Germline CDR1 SEHNR, CDR2 FQNEAQ (reference sequence). The CDR3 covers 14 residues. The CDR3 loop reads CASSSSDRTAEAFF. The CDR3 bases are TGTGCCAGCAGCTCCTCCGACAGAACAGCTGAAGCTTTCTTT.

J is TRBJ1-3 and V is TRBV20-1; D is ambiguous. The CDR3 loop spans 15 amino acids. CDR1 is DFQATT and CDR2 is SNEGSKA in the germline V gene (reference sequence). Trimming took 3 bases from V and 0 from J, leaving 12 bases between them. The CDR3 sequence: CSASRNSGSGNTIYF. CDR3 DNA sequence: TGCAGTGCTAGTCGAAACAGCGGCTCTGGAAACACCATATATTTT.